The 27 T cell receptor beta chains below come from one sample, sequenced in a study of shared clonotypes between healthy human individuals. Data came from immunoSEQ multiplex PCR; TCRdb stores just in-frame clones and leaves some out. This sample has about 100,000 clones; about half occur once, and the top ten carry approximately 16%. Sequences were obtained from PBMCs. Receptor source: a woman in her thirties or forties in good health. Some clones in this sample may be carry-over from other donors' samples.

The chain has TRBV23-1 and TRBJ2-7; TRBD2 is a possible D gene (6 bases). TRBV23-1 is an ORF for which the function is uncertain. This CDR3 comprises 8 residues. In nucleotides, the CDR3 is TGCGTCGGGAGTGAGCAGTACTTC. It is translated as CVGSEQYF.

Turning to this clone: One base away lies a much larger clone, so this may be a sequencing read error. The identical CDR3 is also encoded by other nucleotide sequences in the sample. The chain joins TRBV30 to TRBJ2-3; D is possibly TRBD1 or TRBD2 (5 bases each). The V gene's germline CDR1 is GTSNPN and CDR2 SVGIG (reference sequence). Trimming shortened V by 3 bases and J by 3 bases, and 13 bases separated the two germline ends. This CDR3 spans 14 amino acids. The CDR3 DNA is TGTGCCTGGAGGCGGCAGGGACGGACAGATACGCAGTATTTT. Its translation: CAWRRQGRTDTQYF.

A remark on this clone: A single base separates this from a much larger clone, so it may be a read error. The rearrangement uses TRBV11-3 and TRBJ2-2, with TRBD2 matching 7 bases. Trimming took 5 bases from V and 2 from J; bases not matched to a gene: 11. Germline assignment: CDR1 SGHNT and CDR2 YENEEA. This CDR3 is 17 amino acids long. CDR3 nucleotides: TGTGCCAGCAGCCGGCGGGAGAGGTTCGCTAACACCGGGGAGCTGTTTTTT. Protein: CASSRRERFANTGELFF.

This clone was detected ten times or more. The chain combines TRBV4-3 with TRBJ2-5; D is tentatively TRBD1 or TRBD2 (6 bases each). Germline V gene data show CDR1 as LGHNA and CDR2 as YSLEER. This CDR3 comprises 14 residues. V was shortened by 2 bases and J by 11 bases, with 18 bases between the two germline ends. For the CDR3, the DNA is TGCGCCAGCAGCCAAAAACAGGGAGGAGGGGAGCAGTACTTC. It specifies CASSQKQGGGEQYF.

This clone occurred a few times. The chain employs TRBV30 and TRBJ1-3; the D is unclear. Trimming stripped 5 bases from V and 0 bases from J, with 5 bases between. The CDR3 is made up of 12 amino acids. Germline loops: CDR1 GTSNPN, CDR2 SVGIG (reference sequence). CDR3 sequence reads: CAWSDSGNTIYF. Written as DNA, the CDR3 is TGTGCCTGGTCGGACTCTGGAAACACCATATATTTT.

This sequence joins TRBV29-1 and TRBJ2-5, with 10 bases aligning to TRBD1. Germline CDR1 SQVTM, CDR2 ANQGSEA. The V segment lost 0 bases and the J segment 0 bases; nucleotides outside the gene matches: 13. This CDR3 has 19 residues. In DNA form, the CDR3 reads TGCAGCGTTGAAGATACTCGGACAGGGGGGGGACTGTACCAAGAGACCCAGTACTTC. As protein: CSVEDTRTGGGLYQETQYF.

CDR3 residues: CASSLTGPQSETQYF. The CDR3 nucleotides are TGTGCCAGCAGTTTAACGGGCCCACAATCGGAGACCCAGTACTTC. This chain links TRBV28 with TRBJ2-5, with D unclear. The length of the CDR3 is 15 residues. V gave up 2 bases and J gave up 5 bases, with 15 bases separating them. From germline, CDR1 is MDHEN and CDR2 SYDVKM.

This clone appeared a few times. The rearrangement links TRBV2 to TRBJ2-7, with 8 nucleotides matching TRBD1. CDR1 and CDR2 from the germline V gene are SNHLY and FYNNEI. This CDR3 comprises 15 residues. Trimming took 2 bases from V and 1 from J; bases not matched to a gene: 4. CDR3 region: CASSESQGVSYEQYF. In DNA, the CDR3 is TGTGCCAGCAGTGAATCACAGGGGGTATCCTACGAGCAGTACTTC. The full variable domain, rest sourced from reference TRBV2 and TRBJ2-7, is EPEVTQTPSHQVTQMGQEVILRCVPISNHLYFYWYRQILGQKVEFLVSFYNNEISEKSEIFDDQFSVERPDGSNFTLKIRSTKLEDSAMYFCASSESQGVSYEQYFGPGTRLTVT.

The chain is built from TRBV5-6 and TRBJ1-3, with D possibly matching TRBD1 (6 bases). This CDR3 spans 14 amino acids. Germline values: CDR1 SGHDT, CDR2 YYEEEE. Trimming removed 2 bases at V and 7 bases at J, with 13 bases between. DNA of the CDR3: TGTGCCAGCAGCTTAAGGGGGTCTTCCAACACCATATATTTT. Translated: CASSLRGSSNTIYF.

The chain couples TRBV7-3 to TRBJ2-3; 7 bases fit TRBD1. Germline CDR1 is SGHTA and CDR2 is FQGTGA. V was clipped by 2 bases and J by 4 bases; unmatched bases: 3. CDR3 length: 14 residues. CDR3 nucleotide sequence: TGTGCCAGCAGCTTAGGACAGGTAGCAGATACGCAGTATTTT. It translates to CASSLGQVADTQYF.

CDR3 bases: TGTGCCAGCAGTCGGAATTCCGCGGGCTCCTACGAGCAGTACTTC. Translation: CASSRNSAGSYEQYF. The chain carries TRBV27 and TRBJ2-7, with a possible D match to TRBD2 (5 bases). Germline assignment: CDR1 MNHEY and CDR2 SMNVEV (reference sequence). The CDR3 is 15 amino acids. Deletions cut 5 bases from V and 0 bases from J, with 14 bases between.

This clone was picked up a small number of times. The chain couples TRBV6-5 to TRBJ2-7; D remains unclear. This CDR3 contains 14 residues. V lost 2 bases and J 1 base, leaving 9 bases between the germline ends. Germline-derived CDR1 and CDR2 are MNHEY and SVGAGI. CDR3 residues: CASSYNQESYEQYF. In nucleotides, the CDR3 is TGTGCCAGCAGTTACAATCAGGAATCCTACGAGCAGTACTTC.

This clone was detected ten times or more. The chain joins TRBV19 to TRBJ1-1; tentatively, D is TRBD1 (6 bases). This CDR3 has 14 residues. V lost 3 bases and J 0 bases, leaving 8 bases between the germline ends. CDR1 LNHDA and CDR2 SQIVND come from the germline V gene (reference sequence). The CDR3 region is CASSMRGMNTEAFF. The CDR3 nucleotides read TGTGCCAGTAGTATGAGGGGGATGAACACTGAAGCTTTCTTT.

This clone occurred a few times. This rearrangement joins TRBV7-7 to TRBJ2-5, with TRBD2 matching 14 bases. Unmatched junction bases numbered 6, after V lost 3 bases and J lost 0 bases. Germline V CDR1 and CDR2: SSHAT, FNYEAQ (reference sequence). The CDR3 extends over 18 amino acids. CDR3 DNA: TGTGCCAGCAGCTTGGGACTAGCGGGAGCGCCAAACCAAGAGACCCAGTACTTC. Its protein is CASSLGLAGAPNQETQYF.

This clone appeared a few times. CDR3 DNA sequence: TGCAGCGTTGGGGTGGCGGCAGTTACCTACGAGCAGTACTTC. This sequence encodes CSVGVAAVTYEQYF. The chain employs TRBV29-1 and TRBJ2-5; no firm D call. The J call is in doubt because the DNA end fits TRBJ2-7 better. CDR1 and CDR2 (germline): SQVTM, ANQGSEA. This CDR3 comprises 14 residues.

Sample share makes this clone medium-sized. This sequence joins TRBV19 and TRBJ2-7; 8 bases are a match to TRBD1. Losses at the gene ends were 7 bases for V and 2 bases for J; bases not matched to a gene: 10. The CDR3 spans 15 residues. Germline loops: CDR1 LNHDA, CDR2 SQIVND (reference sequence). The CDR3 loop reads CASNQGTGGPYEQYF. The CDR3 nucleotides read TGTGCCAGTAACCAGGGGACAGGAGGACCCTACGAGCAGTACTTC.

This clone has only one observation. The chain uses TRBV6-4 and TRBJ2-5; D possibly corresponds to TRBD1 (5 bases). Germline CDR1 is MRHNA and CDR2 is SNTAGT. Trimming shortened V by 4 bases and J by 5 bases, and 14 bases separated the two germline ends. CDR3 length: 14 amino acids. CDR3 sequence: CASSVRGIEETQYF. The DNA for the CDR3 is TGTGCCAGCAGTGTAAGGGGAATCGAGGAGACCCAGTACTTC.

The genes are TRBV27 and TRBJ2-1, with a possible D match to TRBD1 (5 bases). The CDR3 contains 14 residues. CDR1 and CDR2 from the germline V gene are MNHEY and SMNVEV (reference sequence). Trimming shortened V by 6 bases and J by 6 bases, and 15 bases separated the two germline ends. The chain's CDR3 is CASSQTEVGNEQFF. In nucleotides, the CDR3 is TGTGCCAGCAGCCAGACAGAAGTGGGCAATGAGCAGTTCTTC.

Concerning this clone: A single base is all that separates this from a far larger clone, so a read error is likely. This rearrangement joins TRBV7-2 to TRBJ1-2; TRBD1 matches 7 bases. The junction had 6 bases not matched to a gene; V was cut back by 5 bases and J by 9 bases. The CDR3 spans 12 residues. The germline V gene encodes CDR1 SGHTA and CDR2 FQGNSA. CDR3 region: CASSAGQASYTF. The DNA of the CDR3 is TGTGCCAGCAGCGCCGGACAGGCTAGCTACACCTTC. Using reference TRBV7-2 and TRBJ1-2 for the parts outside the CDR3, the full variable domain is GAGVSQSPSNKVTEKGKDVELRCDPISGHTALYWYRQSLGQGLEFLIYFQGNSAPDKSGLPSDRFSAERTGGSVSTLTIQRTQQEDSAVYLCASSAGQASYTFGSGTRLTVV.

This clone has ten or more counts. The chain uses TRBV7-9 and TRBJ2-3; tentative D call: TRBD2 (6 bases). CDR1 and CDR2 (germline): SEHNR, FQNEAQ (reference sequence). The CDR3 loop spans 16 amino acids. V dropped 5 bases and J dropped 1 base, with 16 bases sitting between them. The CDR3 spells CASSPVGRSGTDTQYF. The CDR3 DNA follows: TGTGCCAGCAGCCCGGTGGGGAGGTCGGGCACAGATACGCAGTATTTT.

The chain employs TRBV28 and TRBJ2-3; no definite D call. The CDR3 extends over 13 amino acids. The germline V and J ends were trimmed by 7 bases and 2 bases, with 10 bases remaining between them. The germline V gene has CDR1 MDHEN and CDR2 SYDVKM. This CDR3 is CASKVDDTDTQYF. The CDR3 DNA is TGTGCCAGCAAAGTGGATGACACAGATACGCAGTATTTT.

This clone was seen only a few times. CDR3 in amino acids: CASSLGRASYEQYF. The CDR3 DNA is TGTGCCAGCAGTTTGGGCAGGGCCTCCTACGAGCAGTACTTC. The chain couples TRBV28 to TRBJ2-7; a possible D gene is TRBD1 (5 bases). This CDR3 contains 14 residues. Trimming removed 3 bases at V and 0 bases at J, with 9 bases between. CDR1 is MDHEN, CDR2 SYDVKM, per germline.

Only a few counts were recorded for this clone. J is TRBJ2-1 and V is TRBV5-6; D call uncertain. The germline V gene has CDR1 SGHDT and CDR2 YYEEEE. Trimming removed 0 bases from V and 8 bases from J, with 9 bases in between. This CDR3 region has 13 residues. The CDR3: CASSLAGVDEQFF. CDR3 bases: TGTGCCAGCAGCTTGGCAGGTGTCGATGAGCAGTTCTTC.

The chain links TRBV27 to TRBJ1-2, with D unresolved. Deletions cut 2 bases from V and 2 bases from J, with 6 bases between. Per the germline V gene, CDR1 is MNHEY and CDR2 is SMNVEV (reference sequence). The CDR3 extends over 13 amino acids. CDR3 bases: TGTGCCAGCAGTTTACGACGGAACTATGGCTACACCTTC. Its protein is CASSLRRNYGYTF.

This clone was counted a few times. CDR3 sequence (DNA): TGTGCCAGCAGTTACTCGGCGGAAAACATTCAGTACTTC. Its protein is CASSYSAENIQYF. This chain connects TRBV6-5 to TRBJ2-4; D is uncertain. Germline lookup yields CDR1 MNHEY and CDR2 SVGAGI. V lost 0 bases, J lost 5 bases, and 5 bases lay in between. The CDR3 is 13 amino acids.

This sequence joins TRBV7-2 and TRBJ2-7; D remains unclear. Germline values: CDR1 SGHTA, CDR2 FQGNSA. With 0 bases removed from V and 7 bases from J, the gap between germline ends came to 19 bases. CDR3 length: 16 amino acids. The CDR3 region is CASSLASGRISREQYF. In DNA form, the CDR3 reads TGTGCCAGCAGCTTAGCCTCAGGCCGGATATCTCGGGAGCAGTACTTC.

This clone has at least ten counts. The CDR3 DNA reads as TGTGCCAGCAGCTTAGGCGGGAGGGTGGCAGATACGCAGTATTTT. It yields the protein CASSLGGRVADTQYF. The rearrangement links TRBV7-6 to TRBJ2-3, with 9 bases fitting TRBD2. This CDR3 region has 15 residues. The junction had 3 bases not matched to a gene; V was cut back by 1 base and J by 4 bases. Germline assignment: CDR1 SGHVS and CDR2 FNYEAQ.